The present T cell receptor (beta chain) was sequenced within a study of T cell repertoires in cytomegalovirus infection. Notes on the study in general: Carriers of CMV plus the relevant HLA were identified by cumulative public TCR beta family frequency.

The CDR3 has 16 residues. V lost 2 bases and J lost 6; bases outside the gene matches: 9. Germline CDR1 and CDR2: SGHDT and YYEEEE. TCRdb called the reads again in MiXCR, with one record for every CDR3 protein. The table lists about 890,000 distinct CDR3 sequences, around 29% of them singletons. This clonotype appeared a few times. What it binds is not known. The sample in question was cultured CD8+ T cells from PBMCs, obtained from culture after CMV antigen stimulation. V is TRBV5-6 and J is TRBJ1-5; 9 bases are shared with TRBD1. The source is a human donor in good health (CMV status not recorded). Some clones in this sample may be carry-over from other donors' samples. The CDR3 here is CASSFSRDRVSQPQHF. The DNA for the CDR3 is TGTGCCAGCAGCTTCTCCCGGGACAGGGTTAGTCAGCCCCAGCATTTT.